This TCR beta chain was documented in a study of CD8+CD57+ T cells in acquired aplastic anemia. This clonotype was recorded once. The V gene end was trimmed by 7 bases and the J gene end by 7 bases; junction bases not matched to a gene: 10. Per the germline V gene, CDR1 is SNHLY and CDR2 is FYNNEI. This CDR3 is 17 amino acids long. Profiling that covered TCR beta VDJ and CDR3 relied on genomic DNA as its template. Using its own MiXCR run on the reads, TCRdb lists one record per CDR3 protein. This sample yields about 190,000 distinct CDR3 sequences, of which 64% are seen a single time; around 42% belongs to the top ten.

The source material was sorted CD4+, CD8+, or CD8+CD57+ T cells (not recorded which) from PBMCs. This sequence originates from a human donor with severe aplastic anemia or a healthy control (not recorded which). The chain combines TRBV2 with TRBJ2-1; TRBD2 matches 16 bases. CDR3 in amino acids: CASTGGTSGGVRNEQFF. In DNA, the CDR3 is TGTGCCAGCACTGGGGGGACTAGCGGGGGGGTTAGGAATGAGCAGTTCTTC.